The 19 T cell receptor beta chains listed next were all sequenced from one sample in a study of blood T cell repertoires in COVID-19. The method was immunoSEQ multiplex PCR; TCRdb's version includes in-frame clones alone and lacks a portion of them. The table lists about 150,000 clones, approximately 88% of them singletons. Source material: peripheral blood. Receptors were obtained from a man aged 70-80 years with acute or convalescent COVID-19.

V usage is TRBV6-5 and J usage is TRBJ2-7; maybe TRBD1 (7 bases). V was clipped by 4 bases and J by 12 bases, with 16 bases between them. Germline loops: CDR1 MNHEY, CDR2 SVGAGI. CDR3 length: 12 amino acids. The CDR3 is CASSSASGGWYF. The CDR3 nucleotides read TGTGCCAGCAGTTCCGCTTCAGGGGGGTGGTACTTC.

The genes are TRBV28 and TRBJ1-5; D gene unclear. The CDR3 contains 14 residues. Trimming removed 4 bases at V and 1 base at J, with 8 bases between. CDR1 and CDR2 (germline): MDHEN, SYDVKM. CDR3 nucleotide sequence: TGTGCCAGCAGTTCCCGGTCCAGCAATCAGCCCCAGCATTTT. Amino acid sequence: CASSSRSSNQPQHF.

J is TRBJ1-1 and V is TRBV5-4; D not resolved. This CDR3 contains 13 residues. Germline loops: CDR1 SGHNT, CDR2 YYREEE (reference sequence). Trimming left V 0 bases short and J 3 bases short, with 6 bases between. In DNA form, the CDR3 reads TGTGCCAGCAGCTTGGAGGAGCACACTGAAGCTTTCTTT. This translates into CASSLEEHTEAFF.

The chain recombines TRBV28 with TRBJ2-5, with 8 bases lining up with TRBD2. J gave up 5 bases and V 7 bases, and 12 bases lay outside the gene matches. CDR3 size: 15 residues. Per germline, CDR1 MDHEN and CDR2 SYDVKM. CDR3 bases: TGTGCCAGCAATTTTTCTACGGGAGGGGGGGAGACCCAGTACTTC. Translated: CASNFSTGGGETQYF.

The gene calls are TRBV7-2 and TRBJ1-2; 8 bases fit TRBD1. Trimming took 1 base from V and 8 from J; bases not matched to a gene: 6. The CDR3 has 14 amino acids. From germline, CDR1 is SGHTA and CDR2 FQGNSA. CDR3 bases: TGTGCCAGCAGCTTAGTGGCAGGGGGCGGGGGCTACACCTTC. Translating it yields CASSLVAGGGGYTF.

J is TRBJ2-7 and V is TRBV5-4; D might be TRBD1 (5 bases). V gave up 7 bases and J gave up 0 bases, with 14 bases separating them. This CDR3 has 14 amino acids. Germline loops: CDR1 SGHNT, CDR2 YYREEE (reference sequence). CDR3 in DNA: TGTGCCAGCTCGAGACAGTCTTTCTCCTACGAGCAGTACTTC. Translating gives CASSRQSFSYEQYF.

The chain couples TRBV5-1 to TRBJ2-5, with D possibly being TRBD1 (7 bases). The V gene's germline CDR1 is SGHRS and CDR2 YFSETQ. V dropped 0 bases and J dropped 5 bases, with 20 bases sitting between them. The CDR3 has 17 residues. CDR3 loop: CASSLGAGTDARETQYF. The CDR3 coding sequence is TGCGCCAGCAGCTTGGGGGCGGGGACAGACGCCCGGGAGACCCAGTACTTC.

The chain combines TRBV12-3 or TRBV12-4 with TRBJ1-2; TRBD1 matches at 7 bases. V lost 2 bases and J lost 7; bases outside the gene matches: 4. The CDR3 extends over 13 amino acids. The CDR3 region has the DNA TGTGCCAGCAGTTTAAGGCAGGGGGGTGGCTACACCTTC. Translated, it gives CASSLRQGGGYTF.

The V gene is TRBV9, the J gene TRBJ2-2; no definite D call. Germline loops: CDR1 SGDLS, CDR2 YYNGEE. The CDR3 has 14 amino acids. The V end was cut by 5 bases, the J end by 0 bases, with 8 bases between. The DNA of the CDR3 is TGTGCCAGCAGTGACATTTCGAACACCGGGGAGCTGTTTTTT. It translates to CASSDISNTGELFF.

V usage is TRBV12-3 or TRBV12-4 and J usage is TRBJ2-7; 7 bases match TRBD1. The ends lost 6 bases at V and 2 bases at J; junction bases unmatched: 4. The CDR3 is 13 amino acids. CDR3 sequence reads: CASRLQGTYEQYF. The CDR3 nucleotides are TGTGCCAGCAGGTTACAGGGGACCTACGAGCAGTACTTC.

The chain carries TRBV9 and TRBJ1-3, with D maybe TRBD1 (5 bases). With 0 bases removed from V and 10 bases from J, the gap between germline ends came to 8 bases. This CDR3 is 12 amino acids long. Per the germline V gene, CDR1 is SGDLS and CDR2 is YYNGEE. The CDR3 is CASSVAGRTIYF. The DNA of the CDR3 is TGTGCCAGCAGCGTAGCAGGGCGGACCATATATTTT.

V gene TRBV9 combines with J gene TRBJ2-7; possibly TRBD1 for D (6 bases). The CDR3 is made up of 14 amino acids. V gave up 5 bases and J gave up 2 bases, with 14 bases separating them. Germline V CDR1 and CDR2: SGDLS, YYNGEE. The CDR3 loop reads CASSYRDKTYEQYF. As DNA, the CDR3 is TGTGCCAGCAGTTACCGGGACAAGACCTACGAGCAGTACTTC.

The rearrangement uses TRBV6-5 and TRBJ1-2; 9 bases match TRBD1. The CDR3 is 15 residues long. V shed 3 bases, J shed 3 bases, and the junction held 5 bases outside the gene matches. Per the germline V gene, CDR1 is MNHEY and CDR2 is SVGAGI. Here the CDR3 DNA reads TGTGCCAGCAGTTATTCAACAGGGGGCCACTATGGCTACACCTTC. It codes for CASSYSTGGHYGYTF.

The V gene is TRBV28, the J gene TRBJ1-6, with TRBD1 as a possible D gene (6 bases). The CDR3 runs 15 residues. Looked up from germline, CDR1 is MDHEN and CDR2 is SYDVKM. Trimming stripped 3 bases from V and 7 bases from J, with 13 bases between. Here the CDR3 reads CASSLGGDKNSPLHF. DNA of the CDR3: TGTGCCAGCAGTTTGGGGGGGGACAAGAATTCACCCCTCCACTTT.

The chain couples TRBV6-1 to TRBJ2-1; D gene unclear. CDR1 and CDR2 from the germline V gene are MNHNS and SASEGT. Trimming took 3 bases from V and 4 from J, leaving 4 bases between them. The CDR3 length is 12 residues. The CDR3 is CASSDLYNEQFF. The CDR3 nucleotides read TGTGCCAGCAGTGATCTATACAATGAGCAGTTCTTC.

J is TRBJ2-7 and V is TRBV11-1; perhaps TRBD2 as D (7 bases). CDR3 length: 14 amino acids. V lost 5 bases and J lost 3, with 14 bases in between. The germline gives CDR1 SGHAT, CDR2 FQDESV (reference sequence). CDR3 protein: CASSPRGGGYEQYF. The CDR3 DNA is TGTGCCAGCAGCCCCCGGGGAGGGGGCTACGAGCAGTACTTC.

This chain uses TRBV7-2 with TRBJ2-3; D gene unclear. Germline V lookup: CDR1 SGHTA, CDR2 FQGNSA. Trimming took off 4 bases at V and 0 bases at J, with 11 bases between the two ends. The CDR3 is made up of 15 amino acids. In DNA form, the CDR3 reads TGTGCCAGCAGCTCGACTTTCTTTAGCACAGATACGCAGTATTTT. It translates to CASSSTFFSTDTQYF.

The V call is TRBV19, the J call TRBJ2-1; 7 bases match TRBD1. The germline V gene encodes CDR1 LNHDA and CDR2 SQIVND (reference sequence). J was trimmed by 0 bases and V by 8 bases; bases with no gene match: 7. The CDR3 extends over 15 amino acids. The CDR3 sequence: CASQTGLSSYNEQFF. CDR3 nucleotides: TGTGCCAGTCAGACAGGGTTGAGCTCCTACAATGAGCAGTTCTTC.

This rearrangement joins TRBV10-1 to TRBJ2-7; 9 bases agree with TRBD2. The germline V gene encodes CDR1 WNHNN and CDR2 SYGVQD (reference sequence). J gave up 0 bases and V 8 bases, and 5 bases lay outside the gene matches. The CDR3 has 14 amino acids. CDR3 coding DNA: TGCGCCAGCCGGCCTAGCGGGGACTCCTACGAGCAGTACTTC. Protein sequence: CASRPSGDSYEQYF.